What follows are 15 T cell receptor beta chains derived from one specimen sequenced in a study of blood T cells in healthy people across ages. Combining a sample-barcoded 5' primer with a J-beta primer mix, a second PCR ran for 7 to 11 cycles. TCRdb redid the calling of the 5' RACE reads with MiXCR, one entry per CDR3 protein. The sample shows some 1,800,000 distinct CDR3 sequences, roughly 43% of them seen only once. The source material was blood. Every receptor here comes from a human donor in good health.

The chain carries TRBV5-1 and TRBJ2-5; perhaps D is TRBD1 or TRBD2 (5 bases each). The germline V gene encodes CDR1 SGHRS and CDR2 YFSETQ. This CDR3 comprises 15 residues. Trimming took 3 bases from V and 9 from J, leaving 21 bases between them. The CDR3 reads CASSSTVNDMRAQYF. The CDR3, as DNA: TGCGCCAGCAGCTCGACAGTAAATGACATGAGGGCCCAGTACTTC.

The chain is built from TRBV7-9 and TRBJ2-3, with 7 bases lining up with TRBD1. CDR1 is SEHNR and CDR2 is FQNEAQ in the germline V gene (reference sequence). The CDR3 extends over 14 amino acids. Losses at the gene ends were 5 bases for V and 4 bases for J; bases not matched to a gene: 6. The CDR3: CASSPDRAPDTQYF. The CDR3 DNA reads TGTGCCAGCAGCCCCGACAGGGCCCCAGATACGCAGTATTTT. The full variable domain, completed using reference TRBV7-9 and TRBJ2-3, is DTGVSQNPRHKITKRGQNVTFRCDPISEHNRLYWYRQTLGQGPEFLTYFQNEAQLEKSRLLSDRFSAERPKGSFSTLEIQRTEQGDSAMYLCASSPDRAPDTQYFGPGTRLTVL.

There are many counts of this clonotype. The CDR3 loop is CASSLNGRDDEQYF. CDR3 in DNA: TGTGCCAGCAGCTTAAATGGGAGGGACGACGAGCAGTACTTC. This chain joins TRBV7-3 and TRBJ2-7; 7 bases fit TRBD2. From germline, CDR1 is SGHTA and CDR2 FQGTGA. The CDR3 is 14 amino acids. V lost 1 base, J lost 5 bases, and 5 bases stayed unmatched.

This clonotype appeared many times. V gene TRBV28 combines with J gene TRBJ2-7; D is unclear. Germline CDR1 is MDHEN and CDR2 is SYDVKM. The CDR3 sequence is 17 residues long. V lost 7 bases, J lost 0 bases, and 22 bases lay in between. CDR3 residues: CASIPLGRSLHSYEQYF. CDR3 coding DNA: TGTGCCAGCATCCCTCTCGGAAGGAGCCTTCACTCCTACGAGCAGTACTTC.

The sample holds a few counts of this clonotype. The V gene is TRBV2, the J gene TRBJ2-3, with 13 bases that match TRBD2. V lost 4 bases and J lost 5; bases outside the gene matches: 12. Germline lookup yields CDR1 SNHLY and CDR2 FYNNEI. The CDR3 runs 18 residues. DNA for the CDR3: TGTGCCAGCAGTGTAATCATTGGGACTAGCGGGGCGGGAGATACGCAGTATTTT. This sequence encodes CASSVIIGTSGAGDTQYF.

This clonotype was picked up many times. This rearrangement joins TRBV20-1 to TRBJ1-2; TRBD1 matches at 10 bases. Germline V gene lookup returns CDR1 DFQATT and CDR2 SNEGSKA (reference sequence). The CDR3 is made up of 12 amino acids. DNA for the CDR3: TGCAGCGCCTCGGACAGGGGGGATGGCTACACCTTC. Amino acids: CSASDRGDGYTF.

V is TRBV12-3 or TRBV12-4 and J is TRBJ1-2; D not certain. This CDR3 spans 12 amino acids. Trimming removed 3 bases from V and 8 bases from J, with 10 bases in between. CDR3: CASSLADWGYTF. DNA for the CDR3: TGTGCCAGCAGTTTGGCCGATTGGGGCTACACCTTC.

This clonotype was seen only once. V is TRBV6-2 or TRBV6-3 and J is TRBJ2-1, with 11 bases aligning to TRBD2. The CDR3 is made up of 16 amino acids. J gave up 2 bases and V 5 bases, and 5 bases lay outside the gene matches. Germline CDR1 MNHEY, CDR2 SVGEGT. This CDR3 reads CASSPSGGTPYNEQFF. CDR3 DNA sequence: TGTGCCAGCAGTCCTAGCGGGGGGACCCCCTACAATGAGCAGTTCTTC.

The rearrangement links TRBV29-1 to TRBJ1-2; 9 nucleotides match TRBD1. Trimming cost V 4 bases and J 5 bases; bases outside gene matches: 8. Per germline, CDR1 SQVTM and CDR2 ANQGSEA. This CDR3 is 14 amino acids long. The CDR3 nucleotides are TGCAGCGTTGGCGGACCGGGACAGGGTTATGGCTACACCTTC. Encoded protein: CSVGGPGQGYGYTF.

This clonotype was detected a few times. The J gene is TRBJ2-2, the V gene TRBV10-3, with D uncertain. Germline values: CDR1 ENHRY, CDR2 SYGVKD. The CDR3 runs 13 residues. V lost 7 bases and J 4 bases, leaving 10 bases between the germline ends. CDR3 in DNA: TGTGCCATCAAGGGTAGCAGCACCGGGGAGCTGTTTTTT. Protein: CAIKGSSTGELFF.

The J gene is TRBJ1-1, the V gene TRBV7-9, with 7 nucleotides matching TRBD1. The germline gives CDR1 SEHNR, CDR2 FQNEAQ (reference sequence). This CDR3 comprises 15 residues. With V trimmed by 7 bases and J by 0 bases, 8 bases remained unmatched. CDR3 nucleotide sequence: TGTGCCAGCATCCCACCAGGGGGAATGAACACTGAAGCTTTCTTT. Its protein product is CASIPPGGMNTEAFF.

As to this clonotype: The junction shows a germline mismatch at one end, possibly a read error. The chain joins TRBV11-3 to TRBJ2-1; D call uncertain. This CDR3 region has 14 residues. Germline V gene data show CDR1 as SGHNT and CDR2 as YENEEA. CDR3 sequence reads: CAGSPLGSYNEQFF. CDR3 sequence (DNA): TGTGCCGGCAGCCCCCTGGGCTCCTACAATGAGCAGTTCTTC.

CDR3 protein: CASSSITFSGVARGYTF. CDR3 coding DNA: TGTGCCAGCAGCTCAATTACTTTCTCCGGGGTGGCTAGAGGCTACACCTTC. The chain uses TRBV11-2 and TRBJ1-2, with D uncertain. V gave up 4 bases and J gave up 8 bases, with 26 bases separating them. The length of the CDR3 is 17 residues. Germline assignment: CDR1 SGHAT and CDR2 FQNNGV.

The gene calls are TRBV2 and TRBJ2-3; D gene unclear. Germline CDR1 reads SNHLY; CDR2 reads FYNNEI. V lost 7 bases to trimming and J lost 1 base, with 15 bases between them. This CDR3 spans 15 amino acids. DNA of the CDR3: TGTGCCAGCACCCCGACGGTTGGTGGCACAGATACGCAGTATTTT. Its protein product is CASTPTVGGTDTQYF.

This clonotype was counted between two and nine times. This sequence joins TRBV29-1 and TRBJ2-5; D gene ambiguous. Germline V gives CDR1 SQVTM, CDR2 ANQGSEA. Trimming removed 1 base from V and 1 base from J, with 10 bases in between. The CDR3 contains 14 residues. CDR3 residues: CSVEVRIRQETQYF. In DNA form, the CDR3 reads TGCAGCGTTGAAGTAAGGATTCGCCAAGAGACCCAGTACTTC.